One sample yielded the 18 T cell receptor beta chains listed below, sequenced in a study of tumor and adjacent non-tumor tissue in lung cancer. A modified ARM-PCR protocol with three rounds of nested PCR amplified TCRbeta. Via MiXCR, TCRdb re-called the multiplex PCR reads, giving one row per CDR3 protein. The sample contains about 43,000 distinct CDR3 sequences, roughly 60% of which appear only once. This sample's RNA came from whole unsorted tissue. The normal lung tissue was taken more than 3 cm from the tumor edge. Sequenced material: distant non-tumor lung tissue. Every receptor here comes from a man aged 50-59 years with non-small cell lung cancer.

The chain has TRBV20-1 and TRBJ1-2; D possibly corresponds to TRBD1 (6 bases). Trimming removed 6 bases at V and 0 bases at J, with 14 bases between. This CDR3 comprises 14 residues. In germline, CDR1 is DFQATT, CDR2 SNEGSKA (reference sequence). The CDR3 DNA reads as TGCAGTGCCATCGGGGGACATACTAACTATGGCTACACCTTC. This translates into CSAIGGHTNYGYTF.

Details on this clonotype: One junction end does not reproduce the germline sequence, and a read error may be involved. The CDR3 DNA follows: TGTGCCAGCAGCCAAGATGAATTACCCAACACCTACGAGCAATACTTC. It is translated as CASSQDELPNTYEQYF. The chain recombines TRBV4-2 with TRBJ2-7; no definite D call. This CDR3 has 16 amino acids. CDR1 is LGHNA and CDR2 is YNFKEQ in the germline V gene.

In regard to this clonotype: This CDR3 fails to terminate in the conserved phenylalanine or tryptophan, so it likely reflects a read error. The chain links TRBV20-1 to TRBJ2-4, with 8 bases that match TRBD2. The CDR3 loop spans 14 amino acids. Trimming removed 4 bases from V and 11 bases from J; junction bases left unmatched: 13. Germline loops: CDR1 DFQATT, CDR2 SNEGSKA (reference sequence). CDR3 amino acids: CSATQAGAEGLQYV. For the CDR3, the DNA is TGCAGTGCTACGCAAGCGGGGGCCGAGGGCCTTCAGTACGTC.

This clonotype has ten or more counts. This chain connects TRBV29-1 to TRBJ2-7; TRBD1 matches 7 bases. Germline V gene data show CDR1 as SQVTM and CDR2 as ANQGSEA. The J segment lost 2 bases and the V segment lost 5 bases, leaving 6 bases of the junction unmatched. This CDR3 has 13 residues. As DNA, the CDR3 is TGCAGCGTTATAGGGACAGACCCCTACGAGCAGTACTTC. This encodes CSVIGTDPYEQYF.

With regard to this clonotype: An end of the junction does not agree with germline; a read error may underlie this. The chain carries TRBV10-1 and TRBJ2-2, with a possible D match to TRBD2 (5 bases). CDR1 is WNHNN, CDR2 SYGVQD, per germline (reference sequence). The CDR3 has 14 residues. The CDR3 spells CTSSGGVNTRKLFF. The CDR3 region has the DNA TGCACCAGCAGTGGAGGAGTGAACACCCGGAAGCTGTTTTTT.

With respect to this clonotype: Just one base apart from a much larger clone, this may be a read error. This sequence joins TRBV28 and TRBJ1-5, with a weak D call TRBD1 (6 bases). V was cut by 6 bases and J by 5 bases, with 11 bases left in between. CDR3 length: 13 amino acids. The V gene's germline CDR1 is MDHEN and CDR2 SYDVKM. The CDR3 DNA reads TGTGCCAGCAGCGAGGCAGGGGATCAGCCCCAGCATTTT. Protein sequence: CASSEAGDQPQHF.

Note on this clonotype: A much larger clonotype is one base distant, so this may be a read error. V gene TRBV4-1 combines with J gene TRBJ2-4, with TRBD2 matching over 10 bases. The germline gives CDR1 MGHRA, CDR2 YSYEKL. This CDR3 is 16 amino acids long. The CDR3, as DNA: TGCCCCAGCAGCCGTCAGCGGGAGGGTGTGGGAAACATTCAGTACTTC. Translated: CPSSRQREGVGNIQYF.

The rearrangement joins TRBV11-2 to TRBJ2-2, with a weak D call TRBD2 (6 bases). This CDR3 is 17 amino acids long. Germline CDR1 is SGHAT and CDR2 is FQNNGV. V was cut by 5 bases and J by 6 bases, with 22 bases left in between. Here the CDR3 DNA reads TGTGCCAGCAGCGTATGGGGAGAGGGAGGAGGGGCCGGGGAGCTGTTTTTT. Its translation: CASSVWGEGGGAGELFF.

The chain recombines TRBV6-1 with TRBJ1-5; D not certain. This CDR3 has 13 residues. Looked up from germline, CDR1 is MNHNS and CDR2 is SASEGT. The V end was cut by 7 bases, the J end by 0 bases, with 7 bases between. The CDR3 sequence: CASKVGSNQPQHF. The DNA for the CDR3 is TGTGCCAGCAAAGTGGGTAGCAATCAGCCCCAGCATTTT.

This chain connects TRBV28 to TRBJ2-7; a weak D match, TRBD1 (6 bases). The V gene lost 6 bases and the J gene lost 1 base, with 16 bases spanning the gap. This CDR3 is 15 amino acids long. Germline V gene lookup returns CDR1 MDHEN and CDR2 SYDVKM. CDR3 in amino acids: CASRFGQNPSYEQYF. In nucleotides, the CDR3 is TGTGCCAGCAGATTCGGACAGAATCCATCCTACGAGCAGTACTTC.

The V and J genes are TRBV11-1 and TRBJ2-2; a possible D gene is TRBD1 (5 bases). Germline-derived CDR1 and CDR2 are SGHAT and FQDESV (reference sequence). The CDR3 loop spans 14 amino acids. The CDR3 sequence: CAMSFQGRPGELFF. The CDR3 DNA sequence: TGTGCGATGAGTTTTCAGGGTCGGCCCGGGGAGCTGTTTTTT.

This clonotype was counted a single time. Since the CDR3 does not end with the conserved phenylalanine or tryptophan, this likely comes from a read error. The J gene is TRBJ2-2, the V gene TRBV5-4; weak D call: TRBD1 (6 bases). Deletions cut 4 bases from V and 1 base from J, with 11 bases between. In germline, CDR1 is SGHNT, CDR2 YYREEE (reference sequence). This CDR3 region has 15 residues. CDR3 region: CASSPDSVNTGELFS. For the CDR3, the DNA is TGTGCCAGCAGCCCGGACAGCGTGAACACCGGGGAGCTGTTTTCT.

A remark on this clonotype: One end of the junction varies from germline; a read error may be responsible. The chain links TRBV29-1 to TRBJ2-1; 12 nucleotides align to TRBD2. The CDR3 sequence is 15 residues long. Germline loops: CDR1 SQVTM, CDR2 ANQGSEA. CDR3 region: CSVGLLAGGQNERFF. For the CDR3, the DNA is TGCAGTGTCGGGCTTCTAGCGGGAGGGCAGAATGAGCGGTTCTTC.

Worth noting for this clonotype: A read error may produce the germline difference seen at one junction end. The chain combines TRBV28 with TRBJ2-2; D is undetermined. The CDR3 length is 14 residues. Germline lookup yields CDR1 MDHEN and CDR2 SYDVKM. The CDR3 region is CDSSPGRFTGELFF. Written as DNA, the CDR3 is TGTGACAGCAGCCCCGGACGGTTCACCGGGGAGCTGTTTTTT.

The chain uses TRBV11-2 and TRBJ1-1; D call uncertain. V was trimmed by 5 bases and J by 12 bases, leaving 16 bases between them. The CDR3 length is 12 residues. Looked up from germline, CDR1 is SGHAT and CDR2 is FQNNGV. The CDR3 DNA sequence: TGTGCCAGCAGCCCCCTGAAGGGCTCGACTTTCTTT. It yields the protein CASSPLKGSTFF. The variable domain in full, completed from reference TRBV11-2 and TRBJ1-1, reads EAGVAQSPRYKIIEKRQSVAFWCNPISGHATLYWYQQILGQGPKLLIQFQNNGVVDDSQLPKDRFSAERLKGVDSTLKIQPAKLEDSAVYLCASSPLKGSTFFGQGTRLTVV.

On this clonotype: The junction departs from germline at one end; a sequencing error may be responsible. J is TRBJ2-1 and V is TRBV5-1; 8 bases are shared with TRBD2. In germline, CDR1 is SGHRS, CDR2 YFSETQ. The CDR3 length is 16 residues. As DNA, the CDR3 is TGCGCCAGCAGCTTGGATGTCGGGGGGGCTTACAGTGAGCAGTTCTTC. Its translation: CASSLDVGGAYSEQFF.

Note on this clonotype: The junction shows a germline mismatch at one end, possibly a read error. V and J are TRBV4-2 and TRBJ2-1, with 10 bases matching TRBD2. Germline V gives CDR1 LGHNA, CDR2 YNFKEQ. The CDR3 covers 17 residues. The CDR3 DNA reads TGTGCCTGCAGCCAAATGGCTAGCGGGAGCTCTTACAATGAGCAGTTCTTC. Protein: CACSQMASGSSYNEQFF.

The V and J genes are TRBV2 and TRBJ2-3; TRBD2 agrees at 7 bases. The length of the CDR3 is 14 residues. The V segment lost 10 bases and the J segment 2 bases; nucleotides outside the gene matches: 9. Germline V gene lookup returns CDR1 SNHLY and CDR2 FYNNEI. As DNA, the CDR3 is TGTGCCACCACCCAGGGACTACACACAGATACGCAGTATTTT. This gives the protein CATTQGLHTDTQYF.